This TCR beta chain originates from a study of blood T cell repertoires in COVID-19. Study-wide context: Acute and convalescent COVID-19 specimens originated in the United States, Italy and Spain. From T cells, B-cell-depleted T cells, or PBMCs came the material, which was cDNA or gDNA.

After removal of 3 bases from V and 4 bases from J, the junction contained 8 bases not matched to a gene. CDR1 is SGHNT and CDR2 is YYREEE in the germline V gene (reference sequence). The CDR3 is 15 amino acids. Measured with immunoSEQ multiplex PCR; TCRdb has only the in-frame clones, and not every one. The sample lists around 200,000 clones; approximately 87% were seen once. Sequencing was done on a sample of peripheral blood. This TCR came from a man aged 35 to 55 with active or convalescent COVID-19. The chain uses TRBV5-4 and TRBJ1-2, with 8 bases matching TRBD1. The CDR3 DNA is TGTGCCAGCAGCTCGGGGAGGACAGGGATCTATGGCTACACCTTC. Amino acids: CASSSGRTGIYGYTF.